This TCR beta chain was sequenced in a study of blood T cell repertoires in COVID-19. Across the whole study: The United States, Italy and Spain provided the acute and convalescent COVID-19 samples. The cDNA or gDNA used as material had been derived from T cells, B-cell-depleted T cells, or PBMCs.

The V segment lost 10 bases and the J segment 0 bases; nucleotides outside the gene matches: 3. CDR1 ENHRY and CDR2 SYGVKD come from the germline V gene. This CDR3 contains 13 residues. Authors' analysis steps: Reference gene primer amplification gave nucleated cell count estimates. Repertoires were generated with immunoSEQ multiplex PCR, while TCRdb's copy carries only in-frame clones and drops some. The V and J calls and the clone size are those of that table, but D and trimming were determined from the DNA. Here the sample spans a few hundred thousand clones, roughly 84% being singletons. This TCR came from a man aged 50-59 years with active or convalescent COVID-19. V usage is TRBV10-3 and J usage is TRBJ2-3, with 8 bases identical to TRBD1. The source material was peripheral blood. CDR3 sequence: CATQGASTDTQYF. The CDR3, as DNA: TGTGCCACGCAGGGGGCTAGCACAGATACGCAGTATTTT.